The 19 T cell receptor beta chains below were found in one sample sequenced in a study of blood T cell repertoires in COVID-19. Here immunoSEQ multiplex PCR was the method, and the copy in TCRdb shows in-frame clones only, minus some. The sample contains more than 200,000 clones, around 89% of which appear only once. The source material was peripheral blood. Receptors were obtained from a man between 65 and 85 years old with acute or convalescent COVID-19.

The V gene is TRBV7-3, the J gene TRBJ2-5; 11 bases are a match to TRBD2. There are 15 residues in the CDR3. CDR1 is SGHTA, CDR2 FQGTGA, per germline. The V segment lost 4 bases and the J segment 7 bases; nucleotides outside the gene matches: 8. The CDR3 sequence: CASSSQTSGIGTQYF. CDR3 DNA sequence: TGTGCCAGCAGCTCTCAGACTAGCGGGATCGGGACCCAGTACTTC.

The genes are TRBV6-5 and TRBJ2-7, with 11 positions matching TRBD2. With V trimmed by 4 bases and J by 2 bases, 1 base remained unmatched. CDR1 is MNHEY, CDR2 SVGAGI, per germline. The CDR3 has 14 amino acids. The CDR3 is CASSSGLAAYEQYF. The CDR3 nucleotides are TGTGCCAGCAGTTCGGGACTAGCGGCCTACGAGCAGTACTTC.

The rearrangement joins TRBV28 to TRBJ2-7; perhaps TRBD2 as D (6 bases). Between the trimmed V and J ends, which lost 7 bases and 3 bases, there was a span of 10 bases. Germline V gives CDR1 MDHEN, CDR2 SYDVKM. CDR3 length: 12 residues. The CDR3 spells CASTGTFYEQYF. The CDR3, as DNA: TGTGCCAGCACAGGGACTTTCTACGAGCAGTACTTC.

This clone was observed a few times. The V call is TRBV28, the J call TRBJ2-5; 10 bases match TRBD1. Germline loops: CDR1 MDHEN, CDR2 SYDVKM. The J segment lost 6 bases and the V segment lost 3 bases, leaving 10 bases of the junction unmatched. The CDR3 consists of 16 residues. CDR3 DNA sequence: TGTGCCAGCAGTTTGCTATCCGGGACAGGGGTAAAGACCCAGTACTTC. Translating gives CASSLLSGTGVKTQYF.

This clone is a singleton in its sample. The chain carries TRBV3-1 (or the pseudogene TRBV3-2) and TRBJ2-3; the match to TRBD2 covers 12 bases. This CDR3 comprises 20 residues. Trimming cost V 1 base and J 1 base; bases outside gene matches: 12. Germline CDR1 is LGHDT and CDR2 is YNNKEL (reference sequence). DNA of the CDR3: TGTGCCAGCAGCCAAGCGTGGGGACTAGCGGGTAGCGGTGGCACAGATACGCAGTATTTT. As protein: CASSQAWGLAGSGGTDTQYF.

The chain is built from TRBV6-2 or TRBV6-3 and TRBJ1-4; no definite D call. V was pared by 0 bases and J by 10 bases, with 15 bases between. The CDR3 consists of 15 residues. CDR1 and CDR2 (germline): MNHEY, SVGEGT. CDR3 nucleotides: TGTGCCAGCAGTTACTCAGCGGAACATCTTGGAAAACTGTTTTTT. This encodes CASSYSAEHLGKLFF.

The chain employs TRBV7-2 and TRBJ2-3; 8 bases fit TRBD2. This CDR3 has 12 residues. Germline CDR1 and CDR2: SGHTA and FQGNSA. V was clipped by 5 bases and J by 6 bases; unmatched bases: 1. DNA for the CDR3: TGTGCCAGCAGCCCGGGAGGGGATACGCAGTATTTT. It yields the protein CASSPGGDTQYF. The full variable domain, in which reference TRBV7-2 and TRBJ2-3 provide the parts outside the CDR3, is GAGVSQSPSNKVTEKGKDVELRCDPISGHTALYWYRQSLGQGLEFLIYFQGNSAPDKSGLPSDRFSAERTGGSVSTLTIQRTQQEDSAVYLCASSPGGDTQYFGPGTRLTVL.

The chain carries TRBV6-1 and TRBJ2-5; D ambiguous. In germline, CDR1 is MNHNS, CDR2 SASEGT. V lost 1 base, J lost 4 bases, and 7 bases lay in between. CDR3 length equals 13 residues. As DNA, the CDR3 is TGTGCCAGCAGTGAAGGACTTATAGAGACCCAGTACTTC. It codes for CASSEGLIETQYF.

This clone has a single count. Here the CDR3 DNA reads TGCGCCAGCAGCGGTACAGCCGGGACAGGTTCCTACGAGCAGTACTTC. This gives the protein CASSGTAGTGSYEQYF. The genes are TRBV5-1 and TRBJ2-7; 8 nucleotides match TRBD1. V shed 4 bases and J 1 base; nucleotides not matched to a gene: 10. Germline CDR1 SGHRS, CDR2 YFSETQ. There are 16 residues in the CDR3.

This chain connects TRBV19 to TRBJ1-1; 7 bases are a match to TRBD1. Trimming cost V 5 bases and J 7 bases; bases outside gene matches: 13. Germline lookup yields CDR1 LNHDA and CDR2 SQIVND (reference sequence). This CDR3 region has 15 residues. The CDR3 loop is CASSAREGAWYEAFF. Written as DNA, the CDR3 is TGTGCCAGTAGTGCCCGAGAGGGGGCCTGGTATGAAGCTTTCTTT.

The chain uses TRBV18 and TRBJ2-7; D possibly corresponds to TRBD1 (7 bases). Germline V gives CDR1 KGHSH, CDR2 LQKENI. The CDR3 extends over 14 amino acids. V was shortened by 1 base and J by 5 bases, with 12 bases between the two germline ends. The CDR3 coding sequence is TGTGCCAGCTCACCACGGTCAGGGGGGAACGAGCAGTACTTC. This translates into CASSPRSGGNEQYF. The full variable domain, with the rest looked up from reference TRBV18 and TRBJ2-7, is NAGVMQNPRHLVRRRGQEARLRCSPMKGHSHVYWYRQLPEEGLKFMVYLQKENIIDESGMPKERFSAEFPKEGPSILRIQQVVRGDSAAYFCASSPRSGGNEQYFGPGTRLTVT.

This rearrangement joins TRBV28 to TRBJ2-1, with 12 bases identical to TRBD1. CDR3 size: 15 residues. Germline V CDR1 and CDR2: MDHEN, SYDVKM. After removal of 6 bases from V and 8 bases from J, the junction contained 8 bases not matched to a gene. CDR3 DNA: TGTGCCAGCAGCCCTCCGGGACAGGGGGCATATGAGCAGTTCTTC. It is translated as CASSPPGQGAYEQFF.

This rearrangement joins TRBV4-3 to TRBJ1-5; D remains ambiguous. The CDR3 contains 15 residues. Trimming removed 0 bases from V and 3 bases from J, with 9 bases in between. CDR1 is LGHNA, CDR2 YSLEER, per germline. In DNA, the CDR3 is TGCGCCAGCAGCCAAGATTCAGGCTCCAATCAGCCCCAGCATTTT. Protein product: CASSQDSGSNQPQHF.

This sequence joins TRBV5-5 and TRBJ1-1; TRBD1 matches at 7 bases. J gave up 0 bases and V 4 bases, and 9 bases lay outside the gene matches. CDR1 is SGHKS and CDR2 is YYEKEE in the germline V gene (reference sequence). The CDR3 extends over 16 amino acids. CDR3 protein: CASSTEMTGMNTEAFF. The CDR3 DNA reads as TGTGCCAGCAGCACAGAGATGACAGGGATGAACACTGAAGCTTTCTTT.

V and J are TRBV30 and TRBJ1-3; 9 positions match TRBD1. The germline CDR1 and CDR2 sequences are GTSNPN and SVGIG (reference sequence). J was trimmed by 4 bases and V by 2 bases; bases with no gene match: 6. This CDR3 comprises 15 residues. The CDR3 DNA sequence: TGTGCCTGGAGTTTAGACAGGGGGATCGGAAACACCATATATTTT. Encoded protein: CAWSLDRGIGNTIYF.

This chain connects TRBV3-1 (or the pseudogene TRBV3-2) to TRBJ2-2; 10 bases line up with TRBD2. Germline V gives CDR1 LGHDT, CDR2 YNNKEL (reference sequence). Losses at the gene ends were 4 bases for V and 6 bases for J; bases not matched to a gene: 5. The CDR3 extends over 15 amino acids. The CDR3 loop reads CASSPFSGGSGELFF. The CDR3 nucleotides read TGTGCCAGCAGCCCGTTTAGCGGGGGGTCCGGGGAGCTGTTTTTT.

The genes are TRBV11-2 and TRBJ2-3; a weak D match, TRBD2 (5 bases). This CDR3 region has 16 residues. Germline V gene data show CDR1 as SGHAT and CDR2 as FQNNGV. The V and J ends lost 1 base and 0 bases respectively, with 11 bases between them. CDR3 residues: CASSLGGGYSTDTQYF. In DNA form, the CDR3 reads TGTGCCAGCAGCTTAGGTGGCGGGTATAGCACAGATACGCAGTATTTT.

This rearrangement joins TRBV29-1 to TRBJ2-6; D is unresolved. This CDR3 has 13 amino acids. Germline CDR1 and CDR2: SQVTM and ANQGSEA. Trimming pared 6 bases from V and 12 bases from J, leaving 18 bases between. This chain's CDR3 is CSVRGGGGLVLTF. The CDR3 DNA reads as TGCAGCGTCCGCGGTGGTGGCGGCCTCGTCCTGACTTTC.

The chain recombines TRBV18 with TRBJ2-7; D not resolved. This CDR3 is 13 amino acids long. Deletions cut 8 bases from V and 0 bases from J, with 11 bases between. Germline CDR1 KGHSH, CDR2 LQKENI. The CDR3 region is CASQTTSSYEQYF. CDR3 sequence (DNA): TGTGCCAGCCAAACGACTTCCTCCTACGAGCAGTACTTC.